This TCR beta chain stems from a study of Tregs in tolerant kidney transplant recipients. Profiling relied on immunoSEQ multiplex PCR, and the TCRdb table lists in-frame clones only, not all of them. This sample's table reports tens of thousands of clones. With V trimmed by 6 bases and J by 4 bases, 13 bases remained unmatched. The CDR3 is 16 residues long. Germline V gene lookup returns CDR1 MNHEY and CDR2 SVGEGT. Comment on this clone: What it binds is not known. The observed sequence ends 3 residues before the CDR3 terminus, with the missing tail filled in from the germline J gene.

General study points: Validation in larger populations is needed because few patients were studied.

The starting material was CD4+ T cells from blood, obtained before the transplant. This chain connects TRBV6-2 or TRBV6-3 to TRBJ2-7; 9 bases line up with TRBD1. This clonotype originated in a human donor who received a combined kidney and bone marrow transplant. Here the CDR3 reads CASRDLGTGNRYEQYF. The part of the CDR3 DNA that was read is TGTGCCAGCAGAGACCTCGGGACAGGGAATAGGTACGAG.